One sample yielded the 32 T cell receptor beta chains listed below, sequenced in a study of CD8 T cells in Susac syndrome. RNA totalling roughly 0.5 to 1 ug underwent reverse transcription with random hexamers. Each CDR3 protein is one row after TCRdb ran MiXCR on the immunoSEQ multiplex PCR reads. The sample lists a few hundred thousand distinct CDR3 sequences, 80% to 95% seen once, with over 0.1% in the top ten. Sequenced material: CD8+ T cells from PBMCs. The receptor source for this set is a human donor with multiple sclerosis.

The gene calls are TRBV12-3 or TRBV12-4 and TRBJ1-2; TRBD1 matches at 9 bases. V gave up 1 base and J gave up 6 bases; unmatched junction bases: 12. This CDR3 contains 17 residues. The CDR3 is CASSLVSVGTGSHGYTF. As DNA, the CDR3 is TGTGCCAGCAGTTTAGTATCGGTCGGGACAGGGAGTCATGGCTACACCTTC.

This clonotype was recorded once. The chain combines TRBV5-1 with TRBJ2-1; D gene uncertain. This CDR3 is built from 14 residues. CDR1 is SGHRS and CDR2 is YFSETQ in the germline V gene. The ends were cut back, 0 bases at V and 6 bases at J, with 10 bases in the middle. CDR3 DNA: TGCGCCAGCAGCTTGGCGTCGGGTCTCAATGAGCAGTTCTTC. It codes for CASSLASGLNEQFF.

The chain combines TRBV20-1 with TRBJ2-1; D not certain. The germline CDR1 and CDR2 sequences are DFQATT and SNEGSKA (reference sequence). This CDR3 has 10 amino acids. V was cut by 6 bases and J by 4 bases, with 4 bases left in between. CDR3 protein: CSATYNEQFF. The DNA of the CDR3 is TGCAGTGCAACTTACAATGAGCAGTTCTTC.

V usage is TRBV2 and J usage is TRBJ2-1; no reliable D call. Germline values: CDR1 SNHLY, CDR2 FYNNEI. Trimming shortened V by 2 bases and J by 0 bases, and 11 bases separated the two germline ends. This CDR3 contains 16 residues. DNA for the CDR3: TGTGCCAGCAGTGAACGGGCGCATAGCTCCTACAATGAGCAGTTCTTC. This codes for CASSERAHSSYNEQFF.

This clonotype has a handful of counts. The V call is TRBV11-2, the J call TRBJ2-2; D unresolved. This CDR3 has 14 amino acids. The germline V gene has CDR1 SGHAT and CDR2 FQNNGV. The V end lost 3 bases, the J end lost 1 base, and 6 bases lay between the germline ends. The CDR3 DNA reads TGTGCCAGCAGCTTCGGTCAGAACACCGGGGAGCTGTTTTTT. This codes for CASSFGQNTGELFF.

The genes are TRBV20-1 and TRBJ2-7, with a possible D match to TRBD1 (6 bases). The CDR3 runs 14 residues. Germline V gives CDR1 DFQATT, CDR2 SNEGSKA (reference sequence). V lost 3 bases and J 0 bases, leaving 12 bases between the germline ends. This chain's CDR3 is CSASPRDNSYEQYF. The CDR3 DNA sequence: TGCAGTGCTAGTCCCCGGGACAACTCCTACGAGCAGTACTTC.

The chain uses TRBV4-1 and TRBJ1-2, with a weak D call TRBD1 (5 bases). The CDR3 runs 16 residues. Germline lookup yields CDR1 MGHRA and CDR2 YSYEKL. V was shortened by 1 base and J by 3 bases, with 15 bases between the two germline ends. This CDR3 reads CASSQVGQGGHYGYTF. The CDR3 DNA sequence: TGCGCCAGCAGCCAAGTTGGGCAGGGAGGGCACTATGGCTACACCTTC.

The genes are TRBV4-1 and TRBJ2-7; no firm D call. V shed 0 bases and J shed 0 bases, with 6 bases lying between them. This CDR3 is built from 14 residues. Germline V gene lookup returns CDR1 MGHRA and CDR2 YSYEKL. The CDR3 is CASSQDATSYEQYF. CDR3 DNA sequence: TGCGCCAGCAGCCAAGACGCAACCTCCTACGAGCAGTACTTC.

The rearrangement joins TRBV6-5 to TRBJ2-1; 8 bases match TRBD1. Germline CDR1 is MNHEY and CDR2 is SVGAGI. The CDR3 runs 13 residues. The V and J ends lost 6 bases and 5 bases, in that order; junction bases with no gene match: 3. The CDR3 here is CASRSRGHNEQFF. The DNA of the CDR3 is TGTGCCAGCAGATCCAGGGGGCACAATGAGCAGTTCTTC.

The CDR3 region is CASSQGIDEQFF. The CDR3 DNA sequence: TGTGCCAGCAGCCAAGGCATTGATGAGCAGTTCTTC. The chain is built from TRBV4-2 and TRBJ2-1; D uncertain. The length of the CDR3 is 12 residues. V dropped 1 base and J dropped 8 bases, with 6 bases sitting between them. Germline V CDR1 and CDR2: LGHNA, YNFKEQ.

V and J are TRBV7-9 and TRBJ1-2, with D unclear. CDR1 and CDR2 (germline): SEHNR, FQNEAQ (reference sequence). The V and J ends lost 4 bases and 5 bases respectively, with 17 bases between them. There are 15 residues in the CDR3. The CDR3 nucleotides read TGTGCCAGCAGCTCGTACCTAGAGGGAGCTTATGGCTACACCTTC. Protein: CASSSYLEGAYGYTF.

The chain carries TRBV12-3 or TRBV12-4 and TRBJ2-1, with TRBD2 identical over 10 bases. Trimming took 7 bases from V and 5 from J; bases not matched to a gene: 8. The CDR3 is made up of 15 amino acids. The CDR3 region is CASISSGSFHNEQFF. Written as DNA, the CDR3 is TGTGCCAGCATTTCTAGCGGGAGCTTCCACAATGAGCAGTTCTTC.

This clonotype was counted only a few times. The rearrangement links TRBV27 to TRBJ1-2; D unresolved. The germline V gene has CDR1 MNHEY and CDR2 SMNVEV (reference sequence). This CDR3 has 15 amino acids. Trimming removed 7 bases from V and 3 bases from J, with 18 bases in between. The CDR3 protein is CASKVGAGTDYGYTF. The CDR3 DNA reads as TGTGCCAGCAAGGTGGGAGCAGGAACGGACTATGGCTACACCTTC.

In DNA, the CDR3 is TGCGCCAGCAGCTTGCTCGGCAGGACGCTCTACGAGCAGTACTTC. This sequence encodes CASSLLGRTLYEQYF. The chain recombines TRBV5-1 with TRBJ2-7, with unresolved D. This CDR3 spans 15 amino acids. The germline V gene has CDR1 SGHRS and CDR2 YFSETQ. The ends were cut back, 1 base at V and 3 bases at J, with 14 bases in the middle. The full variable domain, its missing parts supplied by reference TRBV5-1 and TRBJ2-7, is KAGVTQTPRYLIKTRGQQVTLSCSPISGHRSVSWYQQTPGQGLQFLFEYFSETQRNKGNFPGRFSGRQFSNSRSEMNVSTLELGDSALYLCASSLLGRTLYEQYFGPGTRLTVT.

The V call is TRBV6-6, the J call TRBJ2-7; no clear D gene. Germline V gene data show CDR1 as MNHNY and CDR2 as SVGAGI (reference sequence). Trimming cost V 2 bases and J 3 bases, with 8 bases left between them. The CDR3 has 13 amino acids. The CDR3 bases are TGTGCCAGCAGTTACGGGCAGTTCTACGAGCAGTACTTC. This translates into CASSYGQFYEQYF.

The chain has TRBV7-9 and TRBJ2-3; TRBD2 matches at 11 bases. Trimming took 2 bases from V and 6 from J; bases not matched to a gene: 16. The CDR3 extends over 19 amino acids. Germline-derived CDR1 and CDR2 are SEHNR and FQNEAQ (reference sequence). The chain's CDR3 is CASSLIWETSGISTDTQYF. CDR3 nucleotides: TGTGCCAGCAGCTTAATATGGGAGACTAGCGGGATTTCGACTGATACGCAGTATTTT.

V usage is TRBV9 and J usage is TRBJ2-1; 9 bases are a match to TRBD1. Trimming took 4 bases from V and 13 from J; bases not matched to a gene: 15. This CDR3 has 15 residues. Germline V gives CDR1 SGDLS, CDR2 YYNGEE. CDR3 in DNA: TGTGCCAGCAGCTTACAGGGGGCCGGGACACACCACCAGTTCTTC. This sequence encodes CASSLQGAGTHHQFF.

This clonotype has a handful of counts. The chain links TRBV2 to TRBJ2-7; 10 bases map to TRBD2. Germline trimming cut 6 bases from V and 2 bases from J; bases unmatched to any gene: 4. Germline V gene sequence: CDR1 SNHLY, CDR2 FYNNEI. There are 14 residues in the CDR3. CDR3: CASSVAGGPYEQYF. The CDR3, as DNA: TGTGCCAGCAGCGTAGCGGGAGGCCCCTACGAGCAGTACTTC.

The genes are TRBV27 and TRBJ1-2, with 8 bases that match TRBD1. The CDR3 is 14 residues long. V lost 6 bases to trimming and J lost 4 bases; unmatched junction nucleotides: 7. In germline, CDR1 is MNHEY, CDR2 SMNVEV (reference sequence). The CDR3 nucleotides are TGTGCCAGCAGCGTACAGGGGGAGAGCTATGGCTACACCTTC. This codes for CASSVQGESYGYTF.

CDR3 nucleotides: TGTGCCACTGGGCCCTATAATTCACCCCTCCACTTT. The encoded protein is CATGPYNSPLHF. The chain has TRBV27 and TRBJ1-6; D not resolved. Trimming removed 10 bases from V and 2 bases from J, with 6 bases in between. This CDR3 region has 12 residues. Germline lookup yields CDR1 MNHEY and CDR2 SMNVEV (reference sequence).

The V gene is TRBV5-5, the J gene TRBJ2-2, with 7 bases lining up with TRBD1. Germline-derived CDR1 and CDR2 are SGHKS and YYEKEE (reference sequence). This CDR3 is built from 16 residues. V gave up 4 bases and J gave up 6 bases; unmatched junction bases: 12. The CDR3, as DNA: TGTGCCAGCAGCGTACAGGGGACCGGAGTCCCCGGGGAGCTGTTTTTT. Amino acids: CASSVQGTGVPGELFF.

The gene calls are TRBV25-1 and TRBJ1-1; 8 nucleotides align to TRBD1. CDR1 and CDR2 (germline): MGHDK, SYGVNS. After removal of 7 bases from V and 1 base from J, the junction contained 11 bases not matched to a gene. The CDR3 is made up of 16 amino acids. The CDR3 reads CASNDRLGQGNTEAFF. In DNA form, the CDR3 reads TGTGCCAGCAATGATCGACTTGGACAGGGGAACACTGAAGCTTTCTTT.

V usage is TRBV20-1 and J usage is TRBJ2-3; D possibly corresponds to TRBD2 (5 bases). CDR3 length equals 10 residues. Germline V lookup: CDR1 DFQATT, CDR2 SNEGSKA (reference sequence). The ends were cut back, 5 bases at V and 6 bases at J, with 6 bases in the middle. CDR3: CSAGGDTQYF. CDR3 coding DNA: TGCAGTGCTGGAGGTGATACGCAGTATTTT.

CDR3 sequence (DNA): TGCAGTGCCGGGGGGGGGACCCCCGGGGAGCTGTTTTTT. This codes for CSAGGGTPGELFF. The rearrangement joins TRBV20-1 to TRBJ2-2, with 8 bases fitting TRBD2. Unmatched junction bases numbered 6, after V lost 6 bases and J lost 6 bases. The germline gives CDR1 DFQATT, CDR2 SNEGSKA (reference sequence). The CDR3 covers 13 residues.

The chain uses TRBV9 and TRBJ2-1; TRBD2 matches at 9 bases. The CDR3 has 15 amino acids. CDR1 and CDR2 from the germline V gene are SGDLS and YYNGEE. V trimming: 3 bases; J trimming: 8 bases; junction bases outside the gene matches: 9. The CDR3 sequence: CASSAFSGSPHEQFF. CDR3 bases: TGTGCCAGCAGCGCGTTTAGCGGGAGTCCCCATGAGCAGTTCTTC. Full variable domain (missing parts from reference TRBV9 and TRBJ2-1): DSGVTQTPKHLITATGQRVTLRCSPRSGDLSVYWYQQSLDQGLQFLIQYYNGEERAKGNILERFSAQQFPDLHSELNLSSLELGDSALYFCASSAFSGSPHEQFFGPGTRLTVL.

The sample holds one count of this clonotype. The genes are TRBV6-6 and TRBJ1-1; D is perhaps TRBD1 (5 bases). V lost 5 bases to trimming and J lost 4 bases, with 17 bases between them. Germline loops: CDR1 MNHNY, CDR2 SVGAGI (reference sequence). The CDR3 loop spans 15 amino acids. CDR3: CASSNYRPLSTEAFF. The DNA of the CDR3 is TGTGCCAGCAGTAACTACAGGCCCTTGAGCACTGAAGCTTTCTTT.

The genes are TRBV5-4 and TRBJ2-1, with TRBD2 matching 12 bases. Losses at the gene ends were 4 bases for V and 9 bases for J; bases not matched to a gene: 17. There are 18 residues in the CDR3. CDR1 and CDR2 from the germline V gene are SGHNT and YYREEE (reference sequence). CDR3 sequence (DNA): TGTGCCAGCAGCCACAAAGGACTAGCGGGGTGGGCCACTATTGAGCAGTTCTTC. It translates to CASSHKGLAGWATIEQFF.

This chain uses TRBV7-9 with TRBJ2-2; 7 bases agree with TRBD2. V trimming: 8 bases; J trimming: 2 bases; junction bases outside the gene matches: 8. CDR3 length: 15 residues. In germline, CDR1 is SEHNR, CDR2 FQNEAQ (reference sequence). CDR3 in DNA: TGTGCCAGCTCGGGAGGACGGTTAAACACCGGGGAGCTGTTTTTT. Encoded protein: CASSGGRLNTGELFF. Full variable domain (missing parts from reference TRBV7-9 and TRBJ2-2): DTGVSQNPRHKITKRGQNVTFRCDPISEHNRLYWYRQTLGQGPEFLTYFQNEAQLEKSRLLSDRFSAERPKGSFSTLEIQRTEQGDSAMYLCASSGGRLNTGELFFGEGSRLTVL.

The rearrangement uses TRBV19 and TRBJ2-1; 16 bases map to TRBD2. J gave up 7 bases and V 10 bases, and 10 bases lay outside the gene matches. Per the germline V gene, CDR1 is LNHDA and CDR2 is SQIVND (reference sequence). The CDR3 consists of 16 residues. The chain's CDR3 is CATREGLAGGPNEQFF. The CDR3 bases are TGTGCCACTAGGGAGGGACTAGCGGGAGGGCCAAATGAGCAGTTCTTC.

The rearrangement uses TRBV2 and TRBJ2-7; 11 positions match TRBD1. Germline CDR1 reads SNHLY; CDR2 reads FYNNEI. This CDR3 region has 15 residues. V lost 6 bases, J lost 3 bases, and 7 bases stayed unmatched. CDR3 in amino acids: CASRGGQGGNYEQYF. The CDR3 DNA reads as TGTGCCAGCAGGGGGGGACAGGGGGGAAACTACGAGCAGTACTTC.

The rearrangement joins TRBV12-5 to TRBJ1-2; tentatively, D is TRBD1 (6 bases). CDR3 length equals 16 residues. The V end was cut by 5 bases, the J end by 0 bases, with 16 bases between. The germline CDR1 and CDR2 sequences are LGHNT and FRNRAP. The CDR3 sequence: CASGPPPGTPNYGYTF. CDR3 coding DNA: TGTGCTAGTGGTCCGCCGCCCGGGACACCTAACTATGGCTACACCTTC.

The V and J genes are TRBV12-5 and TRBJ1-1; no firm D call. V lost 8 bases and J lost 5, with 15 bases in between. Germline loops: CDR1 LGHNT, CDR2 FRNRAP. The CDR3 has 13 residues. This CDR3 is CASLKEGGTEAFF. In DNA, the CDR3 is TGTGCTAGTCTAAAGGAGGGAGGGACTGAAGCTTTCTTT.